Shown below are 26 T cell receptor beta chains from a single sample sequenced in a study of identical twins. A single record per CDR3 protein comes from TCRdb applying MiXCR to the 5' RACE reads. Of around 1.7 million distinct CDR3 sequences listed, less than 35% are singletons. The sample comprised cord blood. These receptors came from a newborn girl in good health.

The chain joins TRBV10-3 to TRBJ2-4; the D gene is possibly TRBD2 (5 bases). The J call may be faulty, since TRBJ2-7 better matches the DNA end. The CDR3 length is 14 residues. The germline gives CDR1 ENHRY, CDR2 SYGVKD. The CDR3 nucleotides read TGTGCCATCAGTGAGTCGTCTGGGAGCCACGAGCAGTACTTC. Translating gives CAISESSGSHEQYF.

The gene calls are TRBV20-1 and TRBJ2-1; maybe TRBD1 (5 bases). The V gene lost 6 bases and the J gene lost 4 bases, with 16 bases spanning the gap. This CDR3 has 14 amino acids. Looked up from germline, CDR1 is DFQATT and CDR2 is SNEGSKA (reference sequence). CDR3 DNA: TGCAGTGCGCCGAAAGGGGTTAGGTACAATGAGCAGTTCTTC. Translation: CSAPKGVRYNEQFF.

This clonotype was recorded only once. This chain uses TRBV6-1 with TRBJ1-4; TRBD1 matches at 10 bases. CDR3 size: 14 residues. Per germline, CDR1 MNHNS and CDR2 SASEGT. Germline trimming cut 8 bases from V and 7 bases from J; bases unmatched to any gene: 7. The CDR3 sequence is CASGRGDRGEKLFF. The CDR3 nucleotides are TGTGCCAGCGGCCGTGGGGACAGGGGTGAAAAACTGTTTTTT.

The gene calls are TRBV24-1 and TRBJ2-7; TRBD2 aligns across 12 bases. The germline CDR1 and CDR2 sequences are KGHDR and SFDVKD. V shed 4 bases, J shed 3 bases, and the junction held 6 bases outside the gene matches. There are 16 residues in the CDR3. The CDR3 loop reads CATSDFGTSGLYEQYF. CDR3 nucleotide sequence: TGTGCCACCAGTGACTTCGGGACTAGCGGGCTCTACGAGCAGTACTTC.

This clonotype turned up a few times. The chain combines TRBV12-3 or TRBV12-4 with TRBJ2-7, with D perhaps matching TRBD1 (6 bases). The CDR3 is made up of 13 amino acids. The V end lost 6 bases, the J end lost 6 bases, and 15 bases lay between the germline ends. The CDR3 region has the DNA TGTGCCAGCAGCAAAACAGGGTCGGGCGAGCAGTACTTC. Translating gives CASSKTGSGEQYF.

This clonotype has more than one count but fewer than ten. V gene TRBV6-5 combines with J gene TRBJ2-5; D is unclear. CDR3 size: 13 residues. Germline values: CDR1 MNHEY, CDR2 SVGAGI. Deletions cut 6 bases from V and 5 bases from J, with 13 bases between. CDR3 sequence: CASSPAWAETQYF. CDR3 sequence (DNA): TGTGCCAGCAGCCCGGCTTGGGCTGAGACCCAGTACTTC.

This chain uses TRBV20-1 with TRBJ1-1, with D unclear. Germline CDR1 and CDR2: DFQATT and SNEGSKA (reference sequence). The CDR3 totals 14 residues. Trimming removed 2 bases from V and 2 bases from J, with 12 bases in between. The CDR3 DNA follows: TGCAGTGCTAGATTTGGCCACCTCAACACTGAAGCTTTCTTT. This sequence encodes CSARFGHLNTEAFF.

The chain recombines TRBV28 with TRBJ1-1, with a weak D call TRBD1 (6 bases). This CDR3 is 14 amino acids long. The germline V gene encodes CDR1 MDHEN and CDR2 SYDVKM. The V end lost 2 bases, the J end lost 2 bases, and 9 bases lay between the germline ends. CDR3 loop: CASSLMDRNTEAFF. The CDR3 nucleotides are TGTGCCAGCAGTTTAATGGACAGAAACACTGAAGCTTTCTTT.

The chain is built from TRBV3-1 and TRBJ2-5, with a tentative D call TRBD2 (6 bases). This CDR3 comprises 14 residues. Trimming shortened V by 5 bases and J by 11 bases, and 21 bases separated the two germline ends. Germline CDR1 reads LGHDT; CDR2 reads YNNKEL (reference sequence). The chain's CDR3 is CASSLSSGLQKQYF. The CDR3 DNA reads TGTGCCAGCAGCTTATCCTCGGGACTCCAAAAGCAGTACTTC.

This clonotype was found a few times. CDR3 sequence: CSARPSGTTDTQYF. The CDR3 DNA sequence: TGCAGTGCGCGTCCTAGCGGGACTACAGATACGCAGTATTTT. V gene TRBV20-1 combines with J gene TRBJ2-3, with 9 bases matching TRBD2. Germline V gene lookup returns CDR1 DFQATT and CDR2 SNEGSKA (reference sequence). The CDR3 contains 14 residues. Trimming at V came to 6 bases and at J to 3 bases, leaving 7 bases not matched to a gene.

This clonotype was seen more than once but under ten times. J is TRBJ2-3 and V is TRBV20-1; D is possibly TRBD1 (5 bases). This CDR3 comprises 15 residues. V dropped 6 bases and J dropped 5 bases, with 21 bases sitting between them. CDR1 is DFQATT, CDR2 SNEGSKA, per germline (reference sequence). The DNA for the CDR3 is TGCAGTGCGATTAGGGTTTGGCAGGGCGGAGATACGCAGTATTTT. Its protein is CSAIRVWQGGDTQYF.

This clonotype was seen a handful of times. The chain links TRBV20-1 to TRBJ2-3; 11 bases align to TRBD2. From germline, CDR1 is DFQATT and CDR2 SNEGSKA (reference sequence). V shed 8 bases and J 3 bases; nucleotides not matched to a gene: 4. The CDR3 extends over 13 amino acids. CDR3 loop: CSQGLAETDTQYF. The CDR3 DNA reads TGCAGTCAGGGACTAGCGGAAACAGATACGCAGTATTTT.

The chain links TRBV6-6 to TRBJ1-6; D is unresolved. The CDR3 spans 15 residues. CDR1 and CDR2 (germline): MNHNY, SVGAGI (reference sequence). The germline V and J ends were trimmed by 6 bases and 8 bases, with 17 bases remaining between them. The CDR3 DNA reads TGTGCCAGCAGAGCCCCACTTGACGCGGATTCACCCCTCCACTTT. Translation gives CASRAPLDADSPLHF.

The CDR3: CAYRDRGSVEQYF. The CDR3 DNA is TGTGCCTACCGGGACAGGGGGTCAGTCGAGCAGTACTTC. The rearrangement links TRBV30 to TRBJ2-7, with TRBD1 matching 11 bases. Germline V gene sequence: CDR1 GTSNPN, CDR2 SVGIG (reference sequence). The CDR3 runs 13 residues. Trimming at V came to 7 bases and at J to 6 bases, leaving 8 bases not matched to a gene.

This clonotype was counted ten times or more. V is TRBV6-2 or TRBV6-3 and J is TRBJ2-3; D is ambiguous. This CDR3 has 14 residues. V was pared by 0 bases and J by 2 bases, with 6 bases between. CDR1 is MNHEY, CDR2 SVGEGT, per germline. The CDR3: CASSYSRYTDTQYF. The CDR3 coding sequence is TGTGCCAGCAGTTACTCGCGTTACACAGATACGCAGTATTTT.

The chain combines TRBV4-2 with TRBJ2-1; the match to TRBD2 covers 10 bases. V trimming: 6 bases; J trimming: 10 bases; junction bases outside the gene matches: 21. CDR3 length: 18 residues. The germline gives CDR1 LGHNA, CDR2 YNFKEQ. The CDR3 coding sequence is TGTGCCAGCAGAAAATCCCTGGGGCAAGCGGGGGGGGAGGGGGAGCAGTTCTTC. Protein: CASRKSLGQAGGEGEQFF.

The V gene is TRBV7-2, the J gene TRBJ2-3, with 12 nucleotides matching TRBD2. Germline V gene sequence: CDR1 SGHTA, CDR2 FQGNSA. The ends lost 0 bases at V and 6 bases at J; junction bases unmatched: 7. This CDR3 region has 17 residues. Written as DNA, the CDR3 is TGTGCCAGCAGCTTAGCTCAGGGACTAGCGGGTGCCGATACGCAGTATTTT. Translated, it gives CASSLAQGLAGADTQYF. Together with reference TRBV7-2 and TRBJ2-3, the CDR3 gives the full variable domain: GAGVSQSPSNKVTEKGKDVELRCDPISGHTALYWYRQSLGQGLEFLIYFQGNSAPDKSGLPSDRFSAERTGGSVSTLTIQRTQQEDSAVYLCASSLAQGLAGADTQYFGPGTRLTVL.

The chain carries TRBV28 and TRBJ2-7; 7 nucleotides align to TRBD2. Looked up from germline, CDR1 is MDHEN and CDR2 is SYDVKM. The V gene end was trimmed by 4 bases and the J gene end by 3 bases; junction bases not matched to a gene: 24. This CDR3 contains 20 residues. The CDR3 DNA is TGTGCCAGCAGTTCACCCACCGGGACTATAGACCGACCTTTAAACTACGAGCAGTACTTC. This encodes CASSSPTGTIDRPLNYEQYF.

As to this clonotype: This may be a read error: a much more frequent sequence differs by one nucleotide. V gene TRBV4-2 combines with J gene TRBJ2-4; no reliable D call. This CDR3 region has 14 residues. Germline V gene data show CDR1 as LGHNA and CDR2 as YNFKEQ. CDR3 nucleotide sequence: TGTGCCAACAGCCAAGATGGCCCTTTAAACATTCAGTACTTC. Protein product: CANSQDGPLNIQYF.

This clonotype was seen a handful of times. The rearrangement joins TRBV2 to TRBJ1-2; D is unresolved. With 9 bases removed from V and 2 bases from J, the gap between germline ends came to 10 bases. The germline V gene has CDR1 SNHLY and CDR2 FYNNEI. The CDR3 totals 12 residues. The CDR3 spells CASREPNYGYTF. The CDR3 coding sequence is TGTGCCAGTCGGGAGCCCAACTATGGCTACACCTTC.

This chain uses TRBV5-1 with TRBJ2-7; TRBD1 agrees at 8 bases. Losses at the gene ends were 4 bases for V and 1 base for J; bases not matched to a gene: 4. There are 14 residues in the CDR3. Germline V CDR1 and CDR2: SGHRS, YFSETQ. CDR3 amino acids: CASSIGDRSYEQYF. Here the CDR3 DNA reads TGCGCCAGCAGCATTGGGGACAGGTCCTACGAGCAGTACTTC.

The CDR3 DNA reads TGTGCCAGCGCTAACCCTGCGGGGGCGAGGCAGCCCCAGCATTTT. This sequence encodes CASANPAGARQPQHF. V usage is TRBV28 and J usage is TRBJ1-5; possible D gene TRBD1, 6 bases. CDR1 and CDR2 from the germline V gene are MDHEN and SYDVKM. Between the trimmed V and J ends, which lost 8 bases and 7 bases, there was a span of 21 bases. The CDR3 has 15 residues. The complete variable domain, with remaining parts taken from reference TRBV28 and TRBJ1-5, reads DVKVTQSSRYLVKRTGEKVFLECVQDMDHENMFWYRQDPGLGLRLIYFSYDVKMKEKGDIPEGYSVSREKKERFSLILESASTNQTSMYLCASANPAGARQPQHFGDGTRLSIL.

This chain uses TRBV20-1 with TRBJ2-3, with D perhaps matching TRBD1 (6 bases). This CDR3 contains 13 residues. Germline V gives CDR1 DFQATT, CDR2 SNEGSKA (reference sequence). The V end was cut by 7 bases, the J end by 6 bases, with 17 bases between. CDR3 in DNA: TGCAGTGGCTCGACAGGTACAAGGGATACGCAGTATTTT. This codes for CSGSTGTRDTQYF.

The gene calls are TRBV18 and TRBJ2-1, with unresolved D. Germline assignment: CDR1 KGHSH and CDR2 LQKENI. This CDR3 is built from 14 residues. V was clipped by 6 bases and J by 6 bases, with 15 bases between them. CDR3 DNA sequence: TGTGCCAGCTCCTTAGTAGAACTTCGCAATGAGCAGTTCTTC. Translation: CASSLVELRNEQFF. The variable domain in full, with the rest retrieved from reference TRBV18 and TRBJ2-1, is NAGVMQNPRHLVRRRGQEARLRCSPMKGHSHVYWYRQLPEEGLKFMVYLQKENIIDESGMPKERFSAEFPKEGPSILRIQQVVRGDSAAYFCASSLVELRNEQFFGPGTRLTVL.

The chain couples TRBV2 to TRBJ2-3; D call uncertain. Trimming removed 8 bases from V and 0 bases from J, with 18 bases in between. Per the germline V gene, CDR1 is SNHLY and CDR2 is FYNNEI. The CDR3 consists of 16 residues. The CDR3 region is CASCNGLAASTDTQYF. CDR3 sequence (DNA): TGTGCCAGCTGTAACGGCTTAGCCGCTAGCACAGATACGCAGTATTTT.

This rearrangement joins TRBV27 to TRBJ2-1, with 9 positions matching TRBD1. Trimming at V came to 4 bases and at J to 3 bases, leaving 16 bases not matched to a gene. CDR3 length: 19 residues. Germline V gene lookup returns CDR1 MNHEY and CDR2 SMNVEV (reference sequence). For the CDR3, the DNA is TGTGCCAGCAGTTGGGGAGTACAGGGGGCCCTTGGATTCTACAATGAGCAGTTCTTC. Amino acid sequence: CASSWGVQGALGFYNEQFF.